The 10 T cell receptor beta chains below were found in one sample sequenced in a study of PD-1 blockade in classical Hodgkin lymphoma (dated by TCRdb to about 2020). The library was generated by the immunoSEQ multiplex PCR assay. Imported from immuneACCESS, the table was reduced by TCRdb to in-frame sequences with V and J called. These copies leave out some clones; in studies compared against another copy, an unresolved V gene accounts for under half, and the cause of the remainder is not known. Counted in this sample were more than 140,000 clones; around four fifths of them appeared once. About 9% of the sample rests with the top ten. What this sample's time point label stands for: cycle 2 day 1 (C2D1) of nivolumab. Relapse after autologous stem cell transplantation had occurred in all trial patients, and cohorts A, B and C were distinguished by prior brentuximab vedotin exposure. The input for sequencing was peripheral blood mononuclear cells (PBMCs), taken before the second cycle of nivolumab. The receptor source for this set is a human donor with classical Hodgkin lymphoma.

The V call is TRBV6-6, the J call TRBJ2-7; D remains ambiguous. This CDR3 is built from 16 residues. The V gene lost 3 bases and the J gene lost 1 base, with 16 bases spanning the gap. Germline V gene sequence: CDR1 MNHNY, CDR2 SVGAGI (reference sequence). CDR3 in amino acids: CASSYSTGSISYEQYF. The CDR3 DNA sequence: TGTGCCAGCAGTTATTCCACCGGGTCTATATCCTACGAGCAGTACTTC.

The chain couples TRBV9 to TRBJ2-5; TRBD2 might be the D (7 bases). V lost 3 bases to trimming and J lost 1 base, with 13 bases between them. The CDR3 spans 15 residues. The germline CDR1 and CDR2 sequences are SGDLS and YYNGEE. CDR3 DNA: TGTGCCAGCAGCGGACGGAGGGGGGGCCAAGAGACCCAGTACTTC. Translated, it gives CASSGRRGGQETQYF.

The CDR3 sequence is CASSLSPQQGASYEQYF. The CDR3 DNA follows: TGTGCCAGCAGTTTATCACCGCAACAGGGGGCCTCCTACGAGCAGTACTTC. The chain uses TRBV28 and TRBJ2-7, with 9 positions matching TRBD1. CDR3 length equals 17 residues. J lost 0 bases, V lost 1 base, and 7 bases had no gene match. CDR1 and CDR2 from the germline V gene are MDHEN and SYDVKM.

This clone was seen a handful of times. The rearrangement uses TRBV5-1 and TRBJ2-7; D tentatively reads TRBD1 or TRBD2 (5 bases each). The CDR3 sequence is 13 residues long. The V gene lost 1 base and the J gene lost 5 bases, with 10 bases spanning the gap. CDR1 is SGHRS, CDR2 YFSETQ, per germline. CDR3: CASSLWGWNEQYF. CDR3 in DNA: TGCGCCAGCAGCTTGTGGGGGTGGAACGAGCAGTACTTC.

The J gene is TRBJ2-5, the V gene TRBV11-2, with 11 bases lining up with TRBD2. The CDR3 loop spans 17 amino acids. From germline, CDR1 is SGHAT and CDR2 FQNNGV. With 1 base clipped from V and 2 bases from J, the junction kept 6 bases outside the gene matches. The CDR3 DNA is TGTGCCAGCAGCTTAGCACTAGCGGGGGCGCTACAAGAGACCCAGTACTTC. Amino acid sequence: CASSLALAGALQETQYF.

The chain carries TRBV7-6 and TRBJ2-7, with TRBD1 matching 10 bases. V lost 5 bases, J lost 2 bases, and 3 bases stayed unmatched. The CDR3 sequence is 14 residues long. The germline V gene encodes CDR1 SGHVS and CDR2 FNYEAQ. CDR3 bases: TGTGCCAGCAGCACCGGACAGGGGGCCTACGAGCAGTACTTC. Protein product: CASSTGQGAYEQYF.

This rearrangement joins TRBV19 to TRBJ2-7; D tentatively reads TRBD1 or TRBD2 (5 bases each). The CDR3 spans 13 residues. The germline gives CDR1 LNHDA, CDR2 SQIVND (reference sequence). Deletions cut 4 bases from V and 6 bases from J, with 13 bases between. The CDR3 DNA sequence: TGTGCCAGTAGTACCGCAAGTGGGGGCGAGCAGTACTTC. The encoded protein is CASSTASGGEQYF.

The CDR3 here is CASSLRQGLQETQYF. As DNA, the CDR3 is TGTGCCAGCAGTTTACGACAGGGCTTACAAGAGACCCAGTACTTC. The chain uses TRBV27 and TRBJ2-5; TRBD1 matches at 7 bases. V dropped 2 bases and J dropped 2; count of bases not matched to a gene: 5. The CDR3 covers 15 residues. The germline V gene encodes CDR1 MNHEY and CDR2 SMNVEV (reference sequence).

V is TRBV18 and J is TRBJ2-6; 7 bases match TRBD1. Germline CDR1 KGHSH, CDR2 LQKENI. CDR3 size: 15 residues. V shed 6 bases, J shed 3 bases, and the junction held 5 bases outside the gene matches. CDR3 region: CASSRQGYGANVLTF. DNA of the CDR3: TGTGCCAGCTCGCGACAGGGATATGGGGCCAACGTCCTGACTTTC.

This chain links TRBV5-1 with TRBJ1-3; TRBD1 might be the D (6 bases). The CDR3 is 13 amino acids. V was cut by 0 bases and J by 8 bases, with 9 bases left in between. The germline V gene encodes CDR1 SGHRS and CDR2 YFSETQ. Written as DNA, the CDR3 is TGCGCCAGCAGCTTGGAGGGGGTGGACACCATATATTTT. Amino acid sequence: CASSLEGVDTIYF.